This T cell receptor (beta chain) stems from a study of blood T cell repertoires in COVID-19. The V end was cut by 5 bases, the J end by 4 bases, with 17 bases between. In germline, CDR1 is LNHDA, CDR2 SQIVND (reference sequence). The CDR3 spans 15 residues. TCRdb keeps only in-frame clones here, not all; method: immunoSEQ multiplex PCR. The sample shows some 150,000 clones, 84% of them seen only once. Sequencing input: peripheral blood. This chain links TRBV19 with TRBJ1-1; D may be TRBD1 (5 bases). The TCR sequence derives from an older man with acute or convalescent COVID-19. Here the CDR3 reads CASSPFGGMGTEAFF. CDR3 sequence (DNA): TGTGCCAGTAGTCCGTTCGGGGGGATGGGCACTGAAGCTTTCTTT.